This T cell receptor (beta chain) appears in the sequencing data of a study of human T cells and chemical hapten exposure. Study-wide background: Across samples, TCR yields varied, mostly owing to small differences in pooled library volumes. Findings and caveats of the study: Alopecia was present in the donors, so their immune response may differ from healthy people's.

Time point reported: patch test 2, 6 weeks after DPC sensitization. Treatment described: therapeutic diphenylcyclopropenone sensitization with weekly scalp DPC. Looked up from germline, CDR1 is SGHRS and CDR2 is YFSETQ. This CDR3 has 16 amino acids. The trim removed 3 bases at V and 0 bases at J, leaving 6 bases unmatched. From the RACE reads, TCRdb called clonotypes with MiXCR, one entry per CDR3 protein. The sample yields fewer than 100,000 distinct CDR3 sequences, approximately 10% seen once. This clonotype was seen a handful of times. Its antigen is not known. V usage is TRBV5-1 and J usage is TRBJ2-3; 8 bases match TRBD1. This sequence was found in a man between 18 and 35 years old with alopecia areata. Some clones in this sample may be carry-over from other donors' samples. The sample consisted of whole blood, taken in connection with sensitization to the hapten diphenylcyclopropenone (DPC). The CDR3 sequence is CASSSAGGVSTDTQYF. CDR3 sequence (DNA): TGCGCCAGCAGCTCGGCAGGGGGCGTTAGCACAGATACGCAGTATTTT.